The source of this T cell receptor beta chain is a study of blood T cell repertoires in COVID-19. As originally analysed: Nucleated cell number was recorded as an estimate derived from reference gene primer amplification. Profiling relied on immunoSEQ multiplex PCR, and the TCRdb table lists in-frame clones only, not all of them. V, J and clone size are those of that table, while D and trimming were read from the DNA. The table includes 55,000 to 65,000 clones, around four fifths detected once. J gave up 4 bases and V 4 bases, and 8 bases lay outside the gene matches. The germline V gene encodes CDR1 SNHLY and CDR2 FYNNEI. This CDR3 is built from 16 residues.

This TCR was recovered from a man aged 55 to 70 with acute or convalescent COVID-19. This chain uses TRBV2 with TRBJ1-4; TRBD1 aligns across 8 bases. The sample taken for sequencing was peripheral blood. The CDR3 nucleotides are TGTGCCAGCAGTGCCCGCCGGACAGGGTATAATGAAAAACTGTTTTTT. Residues: CASSARRTGYNEKLFF.